This T cell receptor (beta chain) stems from a study of immune evolution from preneoplasia to lung adenocarcinoma. Findings and limits, study-wide: From normal lung to invasive adenocarcinoma, top clone frequencies appeared to decrease.

With V trimmed by 4 bases and J by 0 bases, 10 bases remained unmatched. Germline CDR1 reads SGDLS; CDR2 reads YYNGEE. The CDR3 contains 17 residues. Between about 2014 and 2018, patients underwent resection in Japan or China. Each case's diagnosis was confirmed by two pathologists on H&E. TCRdb's copy holds only in-frame clones and misses some; the assay was immunoSEQ multiplex PCR. The sample has about 5,800 clones, about four fifths seen once. About this clone itself: Antigen specificity is unknown.

The sample was FFPE adjacent normal lung tissue. This receptor was obtained from a person aged 60-80 years with lung adenocarcinoma. The V and J genes are TRBV9 and TRBJ1-3; 7 bases are shared with TRBD1. Here the CDR3 reads CASSHSQRDSSGNTIYF. The CDR3 region has the DNA TGTGCCAGCAGCCACTCCCAGAGGGACAGCTCTGGAAACACCATATATTTT.